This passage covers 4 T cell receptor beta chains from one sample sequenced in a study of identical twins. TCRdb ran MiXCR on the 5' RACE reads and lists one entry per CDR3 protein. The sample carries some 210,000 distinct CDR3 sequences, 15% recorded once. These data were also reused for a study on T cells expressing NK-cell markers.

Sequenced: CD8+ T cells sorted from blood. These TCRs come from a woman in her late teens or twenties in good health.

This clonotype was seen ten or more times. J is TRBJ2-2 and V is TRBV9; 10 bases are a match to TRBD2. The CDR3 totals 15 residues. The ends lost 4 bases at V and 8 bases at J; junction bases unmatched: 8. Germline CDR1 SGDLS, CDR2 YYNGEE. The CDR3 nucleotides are TGTGCCAGCAGCACCTCTAGCGGGGGATTGGGGGAGCTGTTTTTT. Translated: CASSTSSGGLGELFF.

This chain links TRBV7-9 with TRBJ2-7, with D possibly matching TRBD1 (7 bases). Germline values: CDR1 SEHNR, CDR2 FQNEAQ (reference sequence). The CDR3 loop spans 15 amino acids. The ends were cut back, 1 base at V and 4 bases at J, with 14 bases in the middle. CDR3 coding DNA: TGTGCCAGCAGCTTAGGTTCCCAGGGGGGATACGAGCAGTACTTC. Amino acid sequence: CASSLGSQGGYEQYF.

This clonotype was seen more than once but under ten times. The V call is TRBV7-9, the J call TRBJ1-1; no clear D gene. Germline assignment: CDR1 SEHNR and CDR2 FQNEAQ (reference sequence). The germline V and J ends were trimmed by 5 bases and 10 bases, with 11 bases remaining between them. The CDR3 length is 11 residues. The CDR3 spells CASSTKKGAFF. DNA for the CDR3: TGTGCCAGCAGCACCAAAAAGGGAGCTTTCTTT.

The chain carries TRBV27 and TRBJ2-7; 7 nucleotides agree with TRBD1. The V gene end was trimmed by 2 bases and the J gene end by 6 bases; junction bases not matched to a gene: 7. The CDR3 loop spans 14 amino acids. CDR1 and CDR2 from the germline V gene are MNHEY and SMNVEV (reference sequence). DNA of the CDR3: TGTGCCAGCAGTTTAGTAAGGGGGCCGGGCGAGCAGTACTTC. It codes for CASSLVRGPGEQYF.